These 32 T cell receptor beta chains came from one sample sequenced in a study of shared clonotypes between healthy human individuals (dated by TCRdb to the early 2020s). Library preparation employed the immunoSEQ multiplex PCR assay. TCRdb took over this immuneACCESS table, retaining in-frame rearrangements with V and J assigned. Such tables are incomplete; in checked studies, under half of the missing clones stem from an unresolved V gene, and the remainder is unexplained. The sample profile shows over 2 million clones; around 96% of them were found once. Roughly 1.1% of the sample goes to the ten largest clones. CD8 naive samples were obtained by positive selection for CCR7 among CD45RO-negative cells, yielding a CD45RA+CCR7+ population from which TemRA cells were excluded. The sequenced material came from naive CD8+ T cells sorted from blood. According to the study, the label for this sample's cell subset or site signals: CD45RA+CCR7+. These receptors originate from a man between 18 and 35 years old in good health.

The CDR3 DNA follows: TGTGCCAGCAGCTTAGATCCCAGCGGGGAGTCCGTCAATGAGCAGTTCTTC. It specifies CASSLDPSGESVNEQFF. The V gene is TRBV11-3, the J gene TRBJ2-1; 7 positions match TRBD2. Per the germline V gene, CDR1 is SGHNT and CDR2 is YENEEA. Trimming took 0 bases from V and 6 from J; bases not matched to a gene: 11. The CDR3 has 17 amino acids.

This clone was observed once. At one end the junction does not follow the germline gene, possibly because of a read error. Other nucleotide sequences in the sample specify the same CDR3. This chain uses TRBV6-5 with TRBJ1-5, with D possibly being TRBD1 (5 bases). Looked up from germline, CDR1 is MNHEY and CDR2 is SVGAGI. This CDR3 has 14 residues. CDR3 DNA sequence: TGTGCCAGCAGCTACTCAGGGCCCAATCAGCCCCAGCATTTT. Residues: CASSYSGPNQPQHF.

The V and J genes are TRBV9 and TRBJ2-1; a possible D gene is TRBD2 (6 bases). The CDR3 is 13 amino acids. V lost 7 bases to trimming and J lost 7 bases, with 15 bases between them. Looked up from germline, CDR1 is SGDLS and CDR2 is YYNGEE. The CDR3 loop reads CASSWGTGNEQFF. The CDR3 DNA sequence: TGTGCCAGCTCATGGGGGACTGGGAATGAGCAGTTCTTC.

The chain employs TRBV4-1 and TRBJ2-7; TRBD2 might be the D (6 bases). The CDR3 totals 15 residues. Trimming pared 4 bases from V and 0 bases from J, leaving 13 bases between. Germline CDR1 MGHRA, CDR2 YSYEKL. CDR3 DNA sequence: TGCGCCAGCAGCCCAGGACACGGGAGCTCCTACGAGCAGTACTTC. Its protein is CASSPGHGSSYEQYF.

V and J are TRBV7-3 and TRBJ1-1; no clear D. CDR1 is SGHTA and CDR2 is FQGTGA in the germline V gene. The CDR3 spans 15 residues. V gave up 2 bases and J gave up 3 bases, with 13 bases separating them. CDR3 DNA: TGTGCCAGCAGCTTATTTGTGATGACGGACACTGAAGCTTTCTTT. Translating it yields CASSLFVMTDTEAFF. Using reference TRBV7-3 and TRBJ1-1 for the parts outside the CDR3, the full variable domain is GAGVSQTPSNKVTEKGKYVELRCDPISGHTALYWYRQSLGQGPEFLIYFQGTGAADDSGLPNDRFFAVRPEGSVSTLKIQRTERGDSAVYLCASSLFVMTDTEAFFGQGTRLTVV.

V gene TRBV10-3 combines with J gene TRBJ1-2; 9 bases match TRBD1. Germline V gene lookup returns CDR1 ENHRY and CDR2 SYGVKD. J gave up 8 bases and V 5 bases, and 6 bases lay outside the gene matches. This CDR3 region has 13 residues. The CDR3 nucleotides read TGTGCCATCAGTCCCGGGACAGGGTTCGGCTACACCTTC. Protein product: CAISPGTGFGYTF.

The CDR3 sequence: CASSRESDSMNTEAFF. The CDR3, as DNA: TGCGCCAGCAGCAGGGAGTCGGACAGCATGAACACTGAAGCTTTCTTT. The rearrangement joins TRBV5-1 to TRBJ1-1; D possibly corresponds to TRBD1 (6 bases). The CDR3 spans 16 residues. V was trimmed by 4 bases and J by 0 bases, leaving 16 bases between them. Germline V CDR1 and CDR2: SGHRS, YFSETQ.

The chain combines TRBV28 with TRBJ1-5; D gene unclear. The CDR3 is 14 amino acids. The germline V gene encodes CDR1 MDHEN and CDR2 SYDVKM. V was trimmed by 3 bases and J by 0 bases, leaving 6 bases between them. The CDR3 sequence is CASSLWDSNQPQHF. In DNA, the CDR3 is TGTGCCAGCAGTTTGTGGGATAGCAATCAGCCCCAGCATTTT.

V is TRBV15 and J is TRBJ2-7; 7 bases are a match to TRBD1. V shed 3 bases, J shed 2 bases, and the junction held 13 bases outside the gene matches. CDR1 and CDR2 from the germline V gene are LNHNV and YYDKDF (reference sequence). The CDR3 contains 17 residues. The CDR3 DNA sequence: TGTGCCACCAGCAGCCCCGCCGGGACAGCGAAAACCTACGAGCAGTACTTC. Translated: CATSSPAGTAKTYEQYF.

In DNA, the CDR3 is TGTGCCAGCAGCCAAGAGGCAGGGGAAGCAGATACGCAGTATTTT. Its protein product is CASSQEAGEADTQYF. The genes are TRBV4-2 and TRBJ2-3; D is perhaps TRBD1 (6 bases). V was pared by 0 bases and J by 4 bases, with 11 bases between. CDR1 and CDR2 (germline): LGHNA, YNFKEQ. The CDR3 spans 15 residues.

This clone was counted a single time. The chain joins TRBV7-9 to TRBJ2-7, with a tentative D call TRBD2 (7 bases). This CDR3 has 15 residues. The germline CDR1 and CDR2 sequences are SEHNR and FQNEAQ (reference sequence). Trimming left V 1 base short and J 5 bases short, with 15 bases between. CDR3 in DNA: TGTGCCAGCAGCTTAGAGCCGGGGGGCCTAAACGAGCAGTACTTC. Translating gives CASSLEPGGLNEQYF.

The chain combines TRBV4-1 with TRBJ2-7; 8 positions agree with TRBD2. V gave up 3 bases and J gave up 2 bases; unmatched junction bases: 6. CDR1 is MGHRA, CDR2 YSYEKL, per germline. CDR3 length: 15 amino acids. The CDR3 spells CASSHGAGETYEQYF. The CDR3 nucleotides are TGCGCCAGCAGCCATGGAGCGGGGGAAACCTACGAGCAGTACTTC.

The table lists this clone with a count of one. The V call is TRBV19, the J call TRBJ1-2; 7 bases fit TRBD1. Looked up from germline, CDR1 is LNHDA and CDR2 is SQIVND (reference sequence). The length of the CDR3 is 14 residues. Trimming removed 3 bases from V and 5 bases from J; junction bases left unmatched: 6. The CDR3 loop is CASSIGTDPYGYTF. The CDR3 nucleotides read TGTGCCAGTAGTATCGGGACAGACCCTTATGGCTACACCTTC.

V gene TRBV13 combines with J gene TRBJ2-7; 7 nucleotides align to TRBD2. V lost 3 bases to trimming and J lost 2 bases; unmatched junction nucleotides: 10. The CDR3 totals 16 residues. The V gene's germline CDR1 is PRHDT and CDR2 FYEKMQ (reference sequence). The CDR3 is CASSLGGNRIAYEQYF. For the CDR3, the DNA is TGTGCCAGCAGCTTGGGGGGGAATAGAATCGCCTACGAGCAGTACTTC.

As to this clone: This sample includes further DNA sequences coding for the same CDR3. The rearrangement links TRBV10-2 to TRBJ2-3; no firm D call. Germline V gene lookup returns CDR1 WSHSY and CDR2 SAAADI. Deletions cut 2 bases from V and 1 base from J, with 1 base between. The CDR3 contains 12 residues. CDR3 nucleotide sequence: TGCGCCAGCAGTGAGGGCACAGATACGCAGTATTTT. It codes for CASSEGTDTQYF.

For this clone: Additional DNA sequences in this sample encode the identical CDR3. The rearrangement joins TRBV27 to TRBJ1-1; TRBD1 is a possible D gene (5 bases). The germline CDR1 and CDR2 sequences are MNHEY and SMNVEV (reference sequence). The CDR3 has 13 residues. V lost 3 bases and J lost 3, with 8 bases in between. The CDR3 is CASSFFRDTEAFF. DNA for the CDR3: TGTGCCAGCAGTTTCTTCAGGGACACTGAAGCTTTCTTT.

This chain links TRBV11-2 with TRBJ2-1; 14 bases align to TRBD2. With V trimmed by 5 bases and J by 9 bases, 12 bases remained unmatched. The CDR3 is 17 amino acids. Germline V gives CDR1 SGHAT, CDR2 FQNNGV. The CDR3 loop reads CASSPPRGLAGESEQFF. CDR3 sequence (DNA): TGTGCCAGCAGCCCCCCCCGGGGACTAGCGGGAGAATCTGAGCAGTTCTTC.

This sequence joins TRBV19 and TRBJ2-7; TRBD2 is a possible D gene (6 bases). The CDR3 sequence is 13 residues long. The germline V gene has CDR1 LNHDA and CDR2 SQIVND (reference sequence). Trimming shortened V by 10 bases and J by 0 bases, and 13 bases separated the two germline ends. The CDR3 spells CATAWGVSYEQYF. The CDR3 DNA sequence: TGTGCCACGGCATGGGGGGTCTCCTACGAGCAGTACTTC. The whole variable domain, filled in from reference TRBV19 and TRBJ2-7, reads DGGITQSPKYLFRKEGQNVTLSCEQNLNHDAMYWYRQDPGQGLRLIYYSQIVNDFQKGDIAEGYSVSREKKESFPLTVTSAQKNPTAFYLCATAWGVSYEQYFGPGTRLTVT.

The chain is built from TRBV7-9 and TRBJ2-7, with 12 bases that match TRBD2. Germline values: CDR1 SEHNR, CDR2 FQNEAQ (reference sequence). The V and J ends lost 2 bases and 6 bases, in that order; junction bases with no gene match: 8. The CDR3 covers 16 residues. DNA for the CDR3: TGTGCCAGCAGCTTACTAGCGGGAGGGCCTGTACGCGAGCAGTACTTC. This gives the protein CASSLLAGGPVREQYF.

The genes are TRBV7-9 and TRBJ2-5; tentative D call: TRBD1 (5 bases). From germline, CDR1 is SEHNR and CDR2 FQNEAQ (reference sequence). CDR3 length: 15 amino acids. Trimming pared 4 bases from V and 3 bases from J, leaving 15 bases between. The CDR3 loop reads CASSSPDRNEETQYF. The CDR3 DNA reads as TGTGCCAGCAGCTCGCCTGACAGAAACGAAGAGACCCAGTACTTC.

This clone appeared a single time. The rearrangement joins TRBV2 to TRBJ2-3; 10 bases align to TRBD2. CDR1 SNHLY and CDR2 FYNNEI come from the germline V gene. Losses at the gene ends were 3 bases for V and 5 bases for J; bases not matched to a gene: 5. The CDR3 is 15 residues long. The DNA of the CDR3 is TGTGCCAGCAGTGAGCTAGCGGGAGATATAGATACGCAGTATTTT. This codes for CASSELAGDIDTQYF.

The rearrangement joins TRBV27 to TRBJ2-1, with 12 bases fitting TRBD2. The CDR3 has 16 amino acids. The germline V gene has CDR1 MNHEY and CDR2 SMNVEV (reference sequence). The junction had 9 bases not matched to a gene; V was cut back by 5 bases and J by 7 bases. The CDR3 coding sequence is TGTGCCAGCAGTCTGCTAGCGGGAGGGCCTAAGAATGAGCAGTTCTTC. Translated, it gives CASSLLAGGPKNEQFF.

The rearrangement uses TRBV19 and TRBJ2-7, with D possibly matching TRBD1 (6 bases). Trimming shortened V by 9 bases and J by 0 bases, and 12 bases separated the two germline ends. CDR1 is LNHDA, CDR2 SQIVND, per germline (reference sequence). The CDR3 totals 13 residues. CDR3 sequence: CASAGTNSYEQYF. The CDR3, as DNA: TGTGCCAGCGCCGGGACAAACTCCTACGAGCAGTACTTC. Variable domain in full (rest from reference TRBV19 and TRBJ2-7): DGGITQSPKYLFRKEGQNVTLSCEQNLNHDAMYWYRQDPGQGLRLIYYSQIVNDFQKGDIAEGYSVSREKKESFPLTVTSAQKNPTAFYLCASAGTNSYEQYFGPGTRLTVT.

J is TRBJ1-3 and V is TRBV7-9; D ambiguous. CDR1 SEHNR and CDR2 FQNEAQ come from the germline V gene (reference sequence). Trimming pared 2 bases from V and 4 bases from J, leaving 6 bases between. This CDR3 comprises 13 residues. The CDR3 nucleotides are TGTGCCAGCAGCTTAAAGGGCGGAAACACCATATATTTT. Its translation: CASSLKGGNTIYF.

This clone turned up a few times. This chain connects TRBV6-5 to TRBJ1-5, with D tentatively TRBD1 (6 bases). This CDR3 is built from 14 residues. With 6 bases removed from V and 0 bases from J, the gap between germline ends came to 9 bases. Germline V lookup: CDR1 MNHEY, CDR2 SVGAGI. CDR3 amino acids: CASRPGHSNQPQHF. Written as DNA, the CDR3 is TGTGCCAGCAGACCGGGACATAGCAATCAGCCCCAGCATTTT.

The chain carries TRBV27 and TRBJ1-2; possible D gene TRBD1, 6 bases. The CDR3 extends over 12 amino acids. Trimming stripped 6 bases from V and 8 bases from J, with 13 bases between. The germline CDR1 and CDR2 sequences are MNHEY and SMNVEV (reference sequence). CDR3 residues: CASSSQGLGYTF. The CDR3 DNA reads TGTGCCAGCAGCTCTCAGGGGCTAGGCTACACCTTC.

DNA for the CDR3: TGTGCCATCAGTGACCATGAAAGACCGAACACTGAAGCTTTCTTT. Its protein product is CAISDHERPNTEAFF. This chain uses TRBV10-3 with TRBJ1-1; D is unclear. V shed 3 bases and J shed 1 base, with 12 bases lying between them. Germline-derived CDR1 and CDR2 are ENHRY and SYGVKD. This CDR3 is 15 amino acids long.

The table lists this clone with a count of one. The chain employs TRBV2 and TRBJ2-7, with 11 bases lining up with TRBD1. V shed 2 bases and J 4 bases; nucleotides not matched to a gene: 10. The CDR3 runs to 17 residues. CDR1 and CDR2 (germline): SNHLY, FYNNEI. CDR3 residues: CASSETYGQGALYEQYF. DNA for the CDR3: TGTGCCAGCAGTGAAACCTATGGACAGGGGGCGCTATACGAGCAGTACTTC.

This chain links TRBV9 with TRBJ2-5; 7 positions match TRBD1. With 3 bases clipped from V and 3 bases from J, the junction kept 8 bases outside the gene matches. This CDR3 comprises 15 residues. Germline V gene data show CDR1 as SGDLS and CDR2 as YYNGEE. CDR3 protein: CASSGEGQAEETQYF. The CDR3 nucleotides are TGTGCCAGCAGCGGAGAAGGACAGGCTGAAGAGACCCAGTACTTC.

The CDR3 bases are TGTGCCAGCAGCCAAAATCTAGCGGGGGGGCAAGAGACCCAGTACTTC. It is translated as CASSQNLAGGQETQYF. The chain is built from TRBV14 and TRBJ2-5; 12 bases align to TRBD2. V gave up 2 bases and J gave up 2 bases; unmatched junction bases: 3. Germline V CDR1 and CDR2: SGHDN, FVKESK. The CDR3 runs to 16 residues. Based on the CDR3 plus reference TRBV14 and TRBJ2-5, the full variable domain is EAGVTQFPSHSVIEKGQTVTLRCDPISGHDNLYWYRRVMGKEIKFLLHFVKESKQDESGMPNNRFLAERTGGTYSTLKVQPAELEDSGVYFCASSQNLAGGQETQYFGPGTRLLVL.

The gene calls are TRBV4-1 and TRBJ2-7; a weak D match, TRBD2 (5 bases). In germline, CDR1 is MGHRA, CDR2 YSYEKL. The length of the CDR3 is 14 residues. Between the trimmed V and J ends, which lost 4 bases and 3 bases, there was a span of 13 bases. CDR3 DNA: TGCGCCAGCAGCCCGGACTCGACGCTCTACGAGCAGTACTTC. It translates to CASSPDSTLYEQYF.

Here the CDR3 reads CAISESKVDTQYF. CDR3 coding DNA: TGTGCCATCAGTGAGTCGAAAGTAGATACGCAGTATTTT. The genes are TRBV10-3 and TRBJ2-3; no clear D gene. The germline V gene has CDR1 ENHRY and CDR2 SYGVKD. The CDR3 has 13 residues. Trimming shortened V by 0 bases and J by 5 bases, and 6 bases separated the two germline ends.